The rows below give T cell receptor beta chains drawn from one sample of a study of response to subunit inactivated influenza vaccine. One entry per CDR3 protein results from TCRdb running MiXCR on the RT-PCR reads. The sample carries about 650,000 distinct CDR3 sequences, 12% to 15% recorded once. This specimen was PBMCs from blood, taken 14 to 15 days before vaccination. These receptor sequences come from a middle-aged man who received an inactivated influenza vaccine. The CDR3 runs from the conserved cysteine through the conserved F or W. A D gene is named only where the DNA matches it firmly. Size is omitted from some rows. Given values are once, few, many or a class for expanded clones.

CASSPRMREGNEQFF | TGTGCCAGCAGCCCCCGAATGCGGGAGGGCAATGAGCAGTTCTTC | TRBJ2-1 | TRBD2 | TRBV7-2 | -
CASRSGQGMFSNNQPQHF | TGTGCCAGCAGATCGGGACAGGGGATGTTCAGTAACAATCAGCCCCAGCATTTT | TRBJ1-5 | TRBD1 | TRBV6-1 | -
CTISETGQGGLGEQFF | TGTACCATCAGTGAGACGGGACAGGGAGGACTAGGCGAGCAGTTCTTC | TRBJ2-1 | TRBD1 | TRBV10-3 | -
CASRGGTSQETQYF | TGTGCCAGCAGAGGAGGGACTTCACAAGAGACCCAGTACTTC | TRBJ2-5 | - | TRBV12-3/TRBV12-4 | -
CASSPSSPDGFQETQYF | TGTGCCAGCAGCCCCTCCTCCCCTGACGGCTTCCAAGAGACCCAGTACTTC | TRBJ2-5 | - | TRBV21-1 | few
CSATGTYNEQYF | TGCAGTGCTACCGGGACCTACAACGAGCAGTACTTC | TRBJ2-7 | - | TRBV20-1 | few
CASSRRGTIDTQYF | TGTGCCAGCAGTCGGAGGGGGACTATTGATACGCAGTATTTT | TRBJ2-3 | - | TRBV6-2/TRBV6-3 | -
CASSVLRGNEKLFF | TGTGCCAGCAGTGTGCTCAGGGGGAATGAAAAACTGTTTTTT | TRBJ1-4 | TRBD1 | TRBV2 | few
CASSKAGGPYNEQFF | TGTGCCAGCAGCAAAGCGGGAGGGCCGTACAATGAGCAGTTCTTC | TRBJ2-1 | TRBD2 | TRBV4-2 | -
CASSQLAGDEETQYF | TGTGCCAGCTCACAACTAGCGGGAGACGAAGAGACCCAGTACTTC | TRBJ2-5 | TRBD2 | TRBV18 | few
CASSLRWLETQYF | TGTGCCAGCAGTTTACGGTGGTTGGAGACCCAGTACTTC | TRBJ2-5 | - | TRBV27 | -
CASSLVGGAIGELFF | TGTGCCAGCAGTTTGGTCGGGGGGGCTATCGGGGAGCTGTTTTTT | TRBJ2-2 | TRBD2 | TRBV12-3/TRBV12-4 | many
CASSEGEIFEQFF | TGTGCCAGCAGTGAAGGCGAGATCTTTGAGCAGTTCTTC | TRBJ2-1 | - | TRBV6-1 | -
CASSYSIVLASYNEQFF | TGTGCCAGCAGTTACTCGATAGTACTAGCCTCCTACAATGAGCAGTTCTTC | TRBJ2-1 | - | TRBV6-2/TRBV6-3 | many
CASSPGRRDRETTGELFF | TGTGCCAGCAGCCCGGGGAGGAGGGACAGGGAGACCACCGGGGAGCTGTTTTTT | TRBJ2-2 | TRBD1 | TRBV28 | -
CASRDYNTGELFF | TGCGCCAGCCGGGATTATAACACCGGGGAGCTGTTTTTT | TRBJ2-2 | - | TRBV5-1 | many
CSARDRQGAGEQFF | TGCAGTGCTAGAGACAGACAGGGGGCCGGAGAGCAGTTCTTC | TRBJ2-1 | TRBD1 | TRBV20-1 | few
CASSLLGTPYSNQPQHF | TGTGCCAGCAGCTTATTGGGGACCCCCTATAGCAATCAGCCCCAGCATTTT | TRBJ1-5 | - | TRBV7-2 | -
CASRAAVNTGELFF | TGTGCCAGCAGGGCAGCGGTTAACACCGGGGAGCTGTTTTTT | TRBJ2-2 | - | TRBV9 | -
CASSAGVGGGYGYTF | TGTGCCAGCAGCGCGGGTGTGGGAGGAGGGTATGGCTACACCTTC | TRBJ1-2 | - | TRBV12-3/TRBV12-4 | few
CASSAEGGGMGTGELFF | TGTGCCAGCAGCGCGGAGGGCGGGGGCATGGGCACCGGGGAGCTGTTTTTT | TRBJ2-2 | - | TRBV9 | -
CSARRGGGQETQYF | TGCAGTGCTAGACGGGGGGGCGGACAAGAGACCCAGTACTTC | TRBJ2-5 | TRBD2 | TRBV20-1 | -
CASIPGRGREGNGELFF | TGTGCCAGCATTCCAGGCAGGGGGCGCGAGGGGAACGGGGAGCTGTTTTTT | TRBJ2-2 | TRBD1 | TRBV6-2/TRBV6-3 | few
CSAPLGGRTDTQYF | TGCAGTGCCCCCTTGGGGGGGCGGACAGATACGCAGTATTTT | TRBJ2-3 | - | TRBV20-1 | few
CSVEVSVGGNTIYF | TGCAGCGTTGAAGTATCAGTGGGGGGAAACACCATATATTTT | TRBJ1-3 | - | TRBV29-1 | -
CASSLAPGSSGANVLTF | TGTGCCAGCAGTTTAGCGCCAGGGTCCTCTGGGGCCAACGTCCTGACTTTC | TRBJ2-6 | - | TRBV12-3/TRBV12-4 | -
CSANTGTSNHEQYF | TGCAGTGCAAACACCGGGACTAGCAACCACGAGCAGTACTTC | TRBJ2-7 | TRBD2 | TRBV20-1 | few
CSALAGQGYGYTF | TGCAGTGCTCTCGCGGGACAGGGGTATGGCTACACCTTC | TRBJ1-2 | TRBD1 | TRBV20-1 | many
CASSLEGHPNQPQHF | TGTGCCAGCAGCTTGGAGGGACACCCAAATCAGCCCCAGCATTTT | TRBJ1-5 | - | TRBV5-5 | few
CSAGGTGGESYTF | TGCAGTGCTGGAGGGACAGGGGGCGAGAGCTACACCTTC | TRBJ1-2 | TRBD1 | TRBV20-1 | few
CASSQEFRAGGNTIYF | TGCGCCAGCAGCCAAGAGTTCAGGGCGGGAGGAAACACCATATATTTT | TRBJ1-3 | - | TRBV4-3 | few
CASSPWQDNSPLHF | TGTGCCAGCAGCCCATGGCAGGATAATTCACCCCTCCACTTT | TRBJ1-6 | - | TRBV7-2 | -
CASSLDWDPSYNEQFF | TGTGCCAGCAGCTTGGATTGGGACCCCTCCTACAATGAGCAGTTCTTC | TRBJ2-1 | - | TRBV5-5 | -
CAWSVPGTGREQYF | TGTGCCTGGAGTGTCCCCGGGACAGGGCGCGAGCAGTACTTC | TRBJ2-7 | TRBD1 | TRBV30 | few
CASSQRVGAQEAQYF | TGCGCCAGCAGCCAAAGGGTAGGCGCTCAAGAGGCCCAGTACTTC | TRBJ2-5 | - | TRBV4-1 | -
CSATGQNTGELFF | TGCAGTGCAACGGGACAAAACACCGGGGAGCTGTTTTTT | TRBJ2-2 | - | TRBV20-1 | many
CASSSQVGRYNEQFF | TGTGCCAGCAGTTCCCAGGTCGGGCGATACAATGAGCAGTTCTTC | TRBJ2-1 | - | TRBV12-3/TRBV12-4 | few
CASSLAGGSNGELFF | TGCGCCAGCAGCTTGGCTGGCGGGAGTAATGGGGAGCTGTTTTTT | TRBJ2-2 | TRBD2 | TRBV5-1 | -
CASSYSGTGPYEQYF | TGTGCCAGCAGTTACTCTGGGACAGGGCCCTACGAGCAGTACTTC | TRBJ2-7 | TRBD1 | TRBV6-5 | -
CASSPLTDEQYF | TGTGCCAGCAGCCCCCTTACAGACGAGCAGTACTTC | TRBJ2-7 | - | TRBV7-9 | -
CSARELAFPGGNEQFF | TGCAGTGCTAGGGAACTAGCGTTCCCCGGGGGCAATGAGCAGTTCTTC | TRBJ2-1 | TRBD2 | TRBV20-1 | many
CASSSTGVEFHEQYF | TGTGCCAGCAGTTCGACAGGGGTGGAATTCCACGAGCAGTACTTC | TRBJ2-7 | TRBD1 | TRBV6-5 | -
CATSREAAPSNQPQHF | TGTGCCACCAGCAGAGAGGCAGCGCCGAGCAATCAGCCCCAGCATTTT | TRBJ1-5 | - | TRBV15 | few
CASRAPHSGANVLTF | TGCGCCAGCAGGGCCCCCCACTCTGGGGCCAACGTCCTGACTTTC | TRBJ2-6 | - | TRBV4-3 | -
CASTSGSETQYF | TGTGCCAGCACAAGCGGCTCTGAGACCCAGTACTTC | TRBJ2-5 | - | TRBV6-6 | -
CASSFLADTGELFF | TGTGCCAGCAGCTTTCTGGCGGACACCGGGGAGCTGTTTTTT | TRBJ2-2 | - | TRBV11-1 | many
CASSWGYNEQFF | TGTGCCAGCAGCTGGGGCTACAATGAGCAGTTCTTC | TRBJ2-1 | - | TRBV7-8 | many
CASSMGQRGEKLFF | TGCGCCAGCAGCATGGGACAAAGGGGCGAAAAACTGTTTTTT | TRBJ1-4 | - | TRBV5-1 | many
CSANTGTGDHYEQFF | TGCAGTGCCAACACCGGGACCGGCGACCACTATGAGCAGTTCTTC | TRBJ2-1 | - | TRBV20-1 | few
CASSSDNDYGYTF | TGCGCCAGCAGCTCGGACAACGACTATGGCTACACCTTC | TRBJ1-2 | - | TRBV5-1 | -
CASSSTLGQGAFWGTYEQYF | TGTGCCAGCAGTTCGACCCTGGGACAGGGGGCTTTTTGGGGAACCTACGAGCAGTACTTC | TRBJ2-7 | TRBD1 | TRBV12-3/TRBV12-4 | many
CASSLAPSQDNSPLHF | TGCGCCAGCAGCTTGGCTCCCAGCCAAGATAATTCACCCCTCCACTTT | TRBJ1-6 | - | TRBV5-1 | many